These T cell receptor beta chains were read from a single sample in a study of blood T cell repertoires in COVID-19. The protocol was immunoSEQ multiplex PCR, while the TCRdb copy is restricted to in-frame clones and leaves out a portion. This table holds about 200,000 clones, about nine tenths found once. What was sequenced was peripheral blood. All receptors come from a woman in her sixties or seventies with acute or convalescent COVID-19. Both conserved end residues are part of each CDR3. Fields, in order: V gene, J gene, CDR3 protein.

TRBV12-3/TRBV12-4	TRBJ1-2	CASSFGVYGYTF
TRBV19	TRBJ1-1	CASSSGQLEAFF
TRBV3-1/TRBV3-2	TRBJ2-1	CASSQGGLAGNEQFF
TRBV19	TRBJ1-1	CASMTYREVTEAFF
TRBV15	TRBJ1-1	CATSRTVNTEAFF
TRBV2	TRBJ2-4	CASSEPGQLAKNIQYF
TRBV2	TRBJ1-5	CASSGDEGGNQPQHF
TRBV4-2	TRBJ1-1	CASSQVGGQAAFF
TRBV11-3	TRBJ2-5	CASSLDRETQYF
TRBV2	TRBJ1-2	CASSRDRGRGGEGYTF
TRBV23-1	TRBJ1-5	CASSQSGREVNQPQHF
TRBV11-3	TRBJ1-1	CASSLHLNTEAFF
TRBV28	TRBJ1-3	CASSLYRAPSGNTIYF
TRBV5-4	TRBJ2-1	CASSLGQGQSYNEQFF
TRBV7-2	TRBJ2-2	CASSSYLAGGGELFF
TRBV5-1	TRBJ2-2	CASSWFGDSNTGELFF
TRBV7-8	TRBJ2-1	CASSLGLAGTNEQFF
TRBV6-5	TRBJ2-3	CASRRTGTDTQYF
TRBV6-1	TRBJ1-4	CASSDNRGHEKLFF
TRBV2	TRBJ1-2	CATHQGALLGYTF
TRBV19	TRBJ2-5	CASSIEDRETQYF
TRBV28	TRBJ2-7	CASSETGFSSYEQYF
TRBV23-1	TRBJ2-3	CASSHYRDDGTSAWQYF